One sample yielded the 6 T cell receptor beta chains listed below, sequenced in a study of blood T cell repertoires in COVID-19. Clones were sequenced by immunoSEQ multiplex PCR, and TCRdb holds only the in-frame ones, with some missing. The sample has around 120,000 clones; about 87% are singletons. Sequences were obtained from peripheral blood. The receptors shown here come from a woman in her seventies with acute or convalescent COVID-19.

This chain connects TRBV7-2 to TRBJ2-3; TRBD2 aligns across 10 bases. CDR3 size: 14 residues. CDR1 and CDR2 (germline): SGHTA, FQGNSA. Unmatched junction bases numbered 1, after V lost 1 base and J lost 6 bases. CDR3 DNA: TGTGCCAGCAGCTTAGTTAGCGGGGGGGATACGCAGTATTTT. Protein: CASSLVSGGDTQYF.

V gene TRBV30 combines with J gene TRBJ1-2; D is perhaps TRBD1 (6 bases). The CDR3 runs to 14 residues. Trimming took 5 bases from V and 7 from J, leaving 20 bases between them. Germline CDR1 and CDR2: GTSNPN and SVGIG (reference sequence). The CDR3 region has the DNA TGTGCCTGGTCAGAATCAGGGGTATATTCTGGCTACACCTTC. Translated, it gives CAWSESGVYSGYTF. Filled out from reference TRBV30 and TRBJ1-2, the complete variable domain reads SQTIHQWPATLVQPVGSPLSLECTVEGTSNPNLYWYRQAAGRGLQLLFYSVGIGQISSEVPQNLSASRPQDRQFILSSKKLLLSDSGFYLCAWSESGVYSGYTFGSGTRLTVV.

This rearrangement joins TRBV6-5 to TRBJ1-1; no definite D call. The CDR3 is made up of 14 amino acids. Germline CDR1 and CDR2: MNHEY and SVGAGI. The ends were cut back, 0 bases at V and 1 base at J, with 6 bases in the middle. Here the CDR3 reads CASSYSRPNTEAFF. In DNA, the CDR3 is TGTGCCAGCAGTTACTCTCGTCCGAACACTGAAGCTTTCTTT.

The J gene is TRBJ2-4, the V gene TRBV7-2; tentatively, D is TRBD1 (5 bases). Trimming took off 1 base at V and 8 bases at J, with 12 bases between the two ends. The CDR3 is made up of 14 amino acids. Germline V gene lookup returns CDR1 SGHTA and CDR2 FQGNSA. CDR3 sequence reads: CASSLVPGPDIQYF. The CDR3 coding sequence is TGTGCCAGCAGCTTAGTGCCAGGGCCAGACATTCAGTACTTC.

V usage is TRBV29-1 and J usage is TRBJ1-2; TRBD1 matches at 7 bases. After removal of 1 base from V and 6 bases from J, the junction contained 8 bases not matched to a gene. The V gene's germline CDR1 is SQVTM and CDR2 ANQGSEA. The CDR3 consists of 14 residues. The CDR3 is CSVEVLQGSHGYTF. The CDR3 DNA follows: TGCAGCGTTGAAGTATTACAGGGGTCGCATGGCTACACCTTC. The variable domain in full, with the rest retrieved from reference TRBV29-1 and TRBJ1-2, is SAVISQKPSRDICQRGTSLTIQCQVDSQVTMMFWYRQQPGQSLTLIATANQGSEATYESGFVIDKFPISRPNLTFSTLTVSNMSPEDSSIYLCSVEVLQGSHGYTFGSGTRLTVV.

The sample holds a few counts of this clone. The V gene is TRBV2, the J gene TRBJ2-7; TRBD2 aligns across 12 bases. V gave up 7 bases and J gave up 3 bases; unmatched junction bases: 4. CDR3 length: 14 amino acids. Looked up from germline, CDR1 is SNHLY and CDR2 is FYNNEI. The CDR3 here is CASTTSGGRYEQYF. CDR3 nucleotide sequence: TGTGCCAGCACAACTAGCGGGGGGCGCTACGAGCAGTACTTC.